Listed here are 11 T cell receptor beta chains from one sample, sequenced in a study of cytomegalovirus exposure and HLA in healthy donors (dated by TCRdb to the late 2010s). Library generation was performed with the immunoSEQ multiplex PCR assay. The multiplex PCR relied on a mix of 60 forward primers for TCR Vbeta segments and 13 reverse primers for TCR Jbeta segments. Entries here come from immuneACCESS through TCRdb and include only in-frame sequences with V and J called. Some clones fail to appear in such tables; in the studies checked, an unresolved V gene covers under half of the shortfall, and the cause of the remainder is unknown. The sample table shows around 150,000 clones, and approximately 79% are seen once. The ten largest clones add up to around 0.97% of the sample. The sample comprised PBMCs. These receptors all stem from a woman aged 50 to 60 in good health and CMV-seropositive.

The chain uses TRBV7-9 and TRBJ2-3; a possible D gene is TRBD1 (6 bases). The CDR3 extends over 15 amino acids. V was cut by 2 bases and J by 3 bases, with 12 bases left in between. Germline CDR1 is SEHNR and CDR2 is FQNEAQ (reference sequence). The CDR3 is CASSLSAGVTDTQYF. CDR3 coding DNA: TGTGCCAGCAGCTTAAGTGCAGGGGTGACAGATACGCAGTATTTT. The variable domain in full, completed from reference TRBV7-9 and TRBJ2-3, reads DTGVSQNPRHKITKRGQNVTFRCDPISEHNRLYWYRQTLGQGPEFLTYFQNEAQLEKSRLLSDRFSAERPKGSFSTLEIQRTEQGDSAMYLCASSLSAGVTDTQYFGPGTRLTVL.

This clone was seen once. Compared with germline, one end of the junction differs, possibly owing to a read error. The rearrangement uses TRBV28 and TRBJ1-5; 8 bases are a match to TRBD1. CDR3 length: 15 residues. Germline CDR1 is MDHEN and CDR2 is SYDVKM. CDR3: CASRGQEGSNQPQHF. CDR3 DNA sequence: TGTGCTAGCAGGGGACAGGAGGGAAGCAATCAGCCCCAGCATTTT.

The V and J genes are TRBV7-9 and TRBJ1-5; 7 bases fit TRBD1. V lost 0 bases to trimming and J lost 4 bases; unmatched junction nucleotides: 3. From germline, CDR1 is SEHNR and CDR2 FQNEAQ (reference sequence). This CDR3 region has 15 residues. In DNA form, the CDR3 reads TGTGCCAGCAGCTTAGCAGGGGGCCCAAATCAGCCCCAGCATTTT. Protein sequence: CASSLAGGPNQPQHF.

The CDR3: CASSLVGSGVSNYGYTF. The DNA of the CDR3 is TGTGCCAGCAGCTTAGTGGGTTCAGGTGTTTCTAACTATGGCTACACCTTC. The chain recombines TRBV7-2 with TRBJ1-2, with D unclear. V dropped 1 base and J dropped 0 bases, with 15 bases sitting between them. There are 17 residues in the CDR3. CDR1 and CDR2 (germline): SGHTA, FQGNSA.

This clone was detected a few times. The chain employs TRBV6-5 and TRBJ1-2, with TRBD1 identical over 8 bases. V was pared by 4 bases and J by 5 bases, with 6 bases of the junction left unmatched. This CDR3 comprises 14 residues. The germline V gene has CDR1 MNHEY and CDR2 SVGAGI. The CDR3 reads CASSLYQGAYGYTF. CDR3 DNA: TGTGCCAGCAGTTTATACCAGGGGGCGTATGGCTACACCTTC.

The gene calls are TRBV2 and TRBJ2-7; no firm D call. V was clipped by 5 bases and J by 1 base, with 12 bases between them. Germline CDR1 SNHLY, CDR2 FYNNEI. This CDR3 contains 14 residues. CDR3 amino acids: CASSQRLISYEQYF. The CDR3 nucleotides read TGTGCCAGCAGTCAACGGTTAATATCCTACGAGCAGTACTTC.

This clone was counted once. The chain has TRBV5-1 and TRBJ2-1, with 7 bases that match TRBD2. Per the germline V gene, CDR1 is SGHRS and CDR2 is YFSETQ. The CDR3 runs 16 residues. Trimming removed 4 bases from V and 3 bases from J; junction bases left unmatched: 10. CDR3 sequence: CASSLRGGGDYNEQFF. CDR3 nucleotide sequence: TGCGCCAGCAGCCTTCGGGGCGGGGGTGACTACAATGAGCAGTTCTTC.

This clone occurred a few times. The chain uses TRBV28 and TRBJ1-5, with D possibly TRBD1 on 5 matching bases. There are 14 residues in the CDR3. In germline, CDR1 is MDHEN, CDR2 SYDVKM. The V end was cut by 5 bases, the J end by 6 bases, with 14 bases between. The CDR3 DNA reads as TGTGCCAGCAGTGGTCAGGGTGGAAGTCAGCCCCAGCATTTT. Amino acids: CASSGQGGSQPQHF.

The chain carries TRBV25-1 and TRBJ1-2; possible D gene TRBD1, 6 bases. Germline CDR1 and CDR2: MGHDK and SYGVNS. The CDR3 runs 13 residues. V was clipped by 8 bases and J by 6 bases, with 16 bases between them. The CDR3 sequence is CASRRGGGDGYTF. The CDR3 bases are TGTGCCAGCCGTCGTGGAGGGGGGGATGGCTACACCTTC.

The chain recombines TRBV10-1 with TRBJ2-1, with 7 bases aligning to TRBD2. Trimming at V came to 4 bases and at J to 9 bases, leaving 6 bases not matched to a gene. Germline V gene lookup returns CDR1 WNHNN and CDR2 SYGVQD (reference sequence). The CDR3 covers 13 residues. This chain's CDR3 is CASSVQTSSEQFF. DNA of the CDR3: TGCGCCAGCAGTGTACAGACTAGCAGTGAGCAGTTCTTC.

The chain combines TRBV27 with TRBJ2-3; TRBD2 agrees at 10 bases. The CDR3 length is 16 residues. CDR1 and CDR2 (germline): MNHEY, SMNVEV (reference sequence). Losses at the gene ends were 7 bases for V and 2 bases for J; bases not matched to a gene: 9. The CDR3 DNA is TGTGCCAGCAAACAAGCGGGGGGGCTGATCACAGATACGCAGTATTTT. Its translation: CASKQAGGLITDTQYF.